Shown below are 20 T cell receptor beta chains from a single sample sequenced in a study of blood T cell repertoires in COVID-19. Sequencing used immunoSEQ multiplex PCR; TCRdb keeps in-frame clones, though not all of them. The table records approximately 250,000 clones, around 84% of them present only once. What was sequenced was peripheral blood. The receptor source for this set is a man aged 55-75 years with acute or convalescent COVID-19.

This clone was recorded only once. The CDR3 sequence: CASSIWPGGADNEQFF. The DNA for the CDR3 is TGTGCCAGCAGTATCTGGCCGGGAGGAGCGGACAATGAGCAGTTCTTC. The rearrangement uses TRBV6-2 or TRBV6-3 and TRBJ2-1; 7 nucleotides agree with TRBD2. Losses at the gene ends were 5 bases for V and 5 bases for J; bases not matched to a gene: 12. In germline, CDR1 is MNHEY, CDR2 SVGEGT. The CDR3 is 16 amino acids.

This rearrangement joins TRBV6-6 to TRBJ2-7, with D possibly matching TRBD1 (6 bases). The CDR3 length is 14 residues. Germline V lookup: CDR1 MNHNY, CDR2 SVGAGI (reference sequence). The V end was cut by 5 bases, the J end by 6 bases, with 17 bases between. For the CDR3, the DNA is TGTGCCAGCAGTCAAGGGGGATTAGGCGTCGAGCAGTACTTC. This encodes CASSQGGLGVEQYF.

The rearrangement uses TRBV9 and TRBJ2-5; possible D gene TRBD1, 5 bases. The CDR3 loop spans 15 amino acids. V shed 0 bases and J shed 0 bases, with 9 bases lying between them. CDR1 is SGDLS and CDR2 is YYNGEE in the germline V gene. In nucleotides, the CDR3 is TGTGCCAGCAGCGTAGGGGCGACAGACCAAGAGACCCAGTACTTC. Translated: CASSVGATDQETQYF.

The J gene is TRBJ2-3, the V gene TRBV27, with 14 bases aligning to TRBD2. The CDR3 consists of 20 residues. Germline V lookup: CDR1 MNHEY, CDR2 SMNVEV (reference sequence). With 3 bases clipped from V and 3 bases from J, the junction kept 14 bases outside the gene matches. The CDR3 here is CASSFAGLAGEGSGTDTQYF. For the CDR3, the DNA is TGTGCCAGCAGTTTTGCGGGACTAGCGGGAGAAGGGAGTGGGACAGATACGCAGTATTTT.

This clone was seen a single time. The chain carries TRBV6-5 and TRBJ2-1; 9 bases align to TRBD2. With V trimmed by 2 bases and J by 10 bases, 3 bases remained unmatched. CDR1 is MNHEY, CDR2 SVGAGI, per germline. This CDR3 comprises 13 residues. DNA of the CDR3: TGTGCCAGCAGTTACGTCCTAGCGGGAGAGCAGTTCTTC. Protein: CASSYVLAGEQFF.

This chain links TRBV12-3 or TRBV12-4 with TRBJ2-4, with a possible D match to TRBD1 (6 bases). The CDR3 runs to 13 residues. V lost 5 bases and J lost 9, with 14 bases in between. Written as DNA, the CDR3 is TGTGCCAGCAGTCTTCGACAGGTCGGCATTCAGTACTTC. Translated, it gives CASSLRQVGIQYF.

A note on this clone: The junction and the germline gene differ at one end; a read error may be behind it. V and J are TRBV7-7 and TRBJ2-2; 7 nucleotides agree with TRBD1. Germline loops: CDR1 SSHAT, CDR2 FNYEAQ (reference sequence). This CDR3 has 15 residues. CDR3 sequence reads: CASSLGRQGSGELFF. The CDR3 nucleotides read TGTGCTAGCAGCTTAGGTAGACAGGGATCCGGGGAGCTGTTTTTT.

V usage is TRBV2 and J usage is TRBJ2-3, with 7 bases that match TRBD1. The CDR3 totals 15 residues. CDR1 is SNHLY, CDR2 FYNNEI, per germline. Trimming removed 4 bases from V and 1 base from J; junction bases left unmatched: 5. CDR3 amino acids: CASSGRQGGTDTQYF. The CDR3 DNA is TGTGCCAGCAGTGGCAGACAGGGTGGCACAGATACGCAGTATTTT.

This clone has just one count. Other DNA sequences of this sample code for an identical CDR3. The gene calls are TRBV19 and TRBJ2-2; a possible D gene is TRBD2 (5 bases). This CDR3 is built from 13 residues. Per the germline V gene, CDR1 is LNHDA and CDR2 is SQIVND (reference sequence). Deletions cut 3 bases from V and 4 bases from J, with 6 bases between. The CDR3 coding sequence is TGTGCCAGTAGTATGGCGGGCACCGGGGAGCTGTTTTTT. Translating it yields CASSMAGTGELFF.

This clone was counted a single time. This sequence joins TRBV10-3 and TRBJ2-7; D is possibly TRBD2 (5 bases). The CDR3 sequence is 13 residues long. Trimming took 2 bases from V and 7 from J, leaving 12 bases between them. Germline-derived CDR1 and CDR2 are ENHRY and SYGVKD. CDR3 amino acids: CAISETDYVEQYF. CDR3 nucleotide sequence: TGTGCCATCAGTGAGACAGACTACGTGGAGCAGTACTTC.

The chain employs TRBV30 and TRBJ1-2; 8 bases agree with TRBD1. Losses at the gene ends were 5 bases for V and 7 bases for J; bases not matched to a gene: 9. Germline V gives CDR1 GTSNPN, CDR2 SVGIG (reference sequence). The CDR3 runs to 13 residues. CDR3 loop: CAWGPGGEVGYTF. CDR3 coding DNA: TGTGCCTGGGGGCCAGGGGGCGAGGTTGGCTACACCTTC.

The rearrangement links TRBV5-1 to TRBJ1-6, with 7 bases lining up with TRBD1. The V and J ends lost 4 bases and 6 bases, in that order; junction bases with no gene match: 1. Germline V gives CDR1 SGHRS, CDR2 YFSETQ. This CDR3 spans 13 amino acids. CDR3 DNA sequence: TGCGCCAGCAGCAGACAGGGTAATTCACCCCTCCACTTT. As protein: CASSRQGNSPLHF.

V and J are TRBV6-5 and TRBJ2-7; D not resolved. This CDR3 contains 11 residues. Trimming cost V 6 bases and J 3 bases, with 6 bases left between them. CDR1 is MNHEY, CDR2 SVGAGI, per germline. The CDR3: CASRLHYEQYF. The DNA for the CDR3 is TGTGCCAGCAGGTTACACTACGAGCAGTACTTC.

The chain links TRBV5-1 to TRBJ2-7, with 8 bases that match TRBD1. J was trimmed by 3 bases and V by 0 bases; bases with no gene match: 2. The CDR3 is made up of 14 amino acids. CDR1 and CDR2 from the germline V gene are SGHRS and YFSETQ. CDR3 residues: CASSLGTGFYEQYF. The DNA for the CDR3 is TGCGCCAGCAGCTTGGGGACAGGGTTCTACGAGCAGTACTTC.

The chain employs TRBV28 and TRBJ1-5, with D unresolved. V shed 5 bases and J shed 6 bases, with 14 bases lying between them. The CDR3 contains 14 residues. The V gene's germline CDR1 is MDHEN and CDR2 SYDVKM. CDR3 bases: TGTGCCAGCAGTGAAGACTTGGATCCTCAGCCCCAGCATTTT. This encodes CASSEDLDPQPQHF. Together with reference TRBV28 and TRBJ1-5, the CDR3 gives the full variable domain: DVKVTQSSRYLVKRTGEKVFLECVQDMDHENMFWYRQDPGLGLRLIYFSYDVKMKEKGDIPEGYSVSREKKERFSLILESASTNQTSMYLCASSEDLDPQPQHFGDGTRLSIL.

In its sample, this clone was seen a few times. The chain combines TRBV7-6 with TRBJ2-1, with 7 bases fitting TRBD2. V lost 3 bases and J lost 4; bases outside the gene matches: 9. CDR1 is SGHVS and CDR2 is FNYEAQ in the germline V gene. CDR3 length: 16 amino acids. The CDR3 DNA sequence: TGTGCCAGCAGCTTTCAAGACGGGAGGACTTACAATGAGCAGTTCTTC. Protein: CASSFQDGRTYNEQFF.

The chain carries TRBV12-5 and TRBJ2-7, with D perhaps matching TRBD2 (7 bases). Germline V gene sequence: CDR1 LGHNT, CDR2 FRNRAP. Deletions cut 4 bases from V and 4 bases from J, with 11 bases between. The CDR3 spans 13 residues. CDR3 nucleotides: TGTGCTAGTGGTTCCGGGGGGCAATACGAGCAGTACTTC. Protein product: CASGSGGQYEQYF.

V and J are TRBV19 and TRBJ2-1; 12 bases align to TRBD2. Losses at the gene ends were 8 bases for V and 3 bases for J; bases not matched to a gene: 5. This CDR3 has 15 residues. Germline loops: CDR1 LNHDA, CDR2 SQIVND (reference sequence). The CDR3: CASRRTSGDYNEQFF. The DNA for the CDR3 is TGTGCCAGTCGCAGGACTAGCGGGGACTACAATGAGCAGTTCTTC. The full variable domain, rest sourced from reference TRBV19 and TRBJ2-1, is DGGITQSPKYLFRKEGQNVTLSCEQNLNHDAMYWYRQDPGQGLRLIYYSQIVNDFQKGDIAEGYSVSREKKESFPLTVTSAQKNPTAFYLCASRRTSGDYNEQFFGPGTRLTVL.

V is TRBV6-6 and J is TRBJ2-7; the match to TRBD2 covers 9 bases. Germline loops: CDR1 MNHNY, CDR2 SVGAGI (reference sequence). V was clipped by 4 bases and J by 10 bases; unmatched bases: 11. This CDR3 contains 14 residues. In nucleotides, the CDR3 is TGTGCCAGCAGTTTGATAGCGGGGGTATCGATACAGTACTTC. Protein: CASSLIAGVSIQYF.

The rearrangement links TRBV2 to TRBJ1-5; 7 bases map to TRBD1. CDR3 size: 14 residues. V was clipped by 3 bases and J by 4 bases; unmatched bases: 3. Germline V gene data show CDR1 as SNHLY and CDR2 as FYNNEI. The CDR3 reads CASSEGRGNQPQHF. CDR3 bases: TGTGCCAGCAGTGAGGGCAGGGGGAATCAGCCCCAGCATTTT.